This TCR beta chain appears in the sequencing data of a study of tissue T cells after allogeneic stem cell transplantation. Background on the study: Graft-versus-host disease patients received grafts, several unmodified and three CD34-selected to deplete T cells. Study observations and caveats: Motif-based clustering found tissue-specific repertoire signatures shared across patients, though few clones were shared. The study did not identify alloreactive or antigen-specific tissue TCRs, and some clones might be persisting host cells.

A note on this clone: Its antigen is not identified.

All graft-versus-host disease patients had gastrointestinal involvement and received several lines of directed therapy. Losses at the gene ends were 6 bases for V and 2 bases for J; bases not matched to a gene: 6. Germline CDR1 MNHEY, CDR2 SVGAGI. The CDR3 covers 14 residues. TCRdb keeps only in-frame clones here, not all; method: immunoSEQ multiplex PCR. Among around 680 clones listed, less than 80% were seen once. The chain links TRBV6-5 to TRBJ2-7; 8 nucleotides agree with TRBD1. The sequencing here drew on mid-colon tissue, taken at autopsy. This sequence originates from a female patient between 18 and 50 years old with steroid-refractory graft-versus-host disease after an allogeneic stem cell transplant. The graft donor may have given rise to some T cells. For the CDR3, the DNA is TGTGCCAGCAGCCGTGGGACAGGAACCTACGAGCAGTACTTC. This codes for CASSRGTGTYEQYF.